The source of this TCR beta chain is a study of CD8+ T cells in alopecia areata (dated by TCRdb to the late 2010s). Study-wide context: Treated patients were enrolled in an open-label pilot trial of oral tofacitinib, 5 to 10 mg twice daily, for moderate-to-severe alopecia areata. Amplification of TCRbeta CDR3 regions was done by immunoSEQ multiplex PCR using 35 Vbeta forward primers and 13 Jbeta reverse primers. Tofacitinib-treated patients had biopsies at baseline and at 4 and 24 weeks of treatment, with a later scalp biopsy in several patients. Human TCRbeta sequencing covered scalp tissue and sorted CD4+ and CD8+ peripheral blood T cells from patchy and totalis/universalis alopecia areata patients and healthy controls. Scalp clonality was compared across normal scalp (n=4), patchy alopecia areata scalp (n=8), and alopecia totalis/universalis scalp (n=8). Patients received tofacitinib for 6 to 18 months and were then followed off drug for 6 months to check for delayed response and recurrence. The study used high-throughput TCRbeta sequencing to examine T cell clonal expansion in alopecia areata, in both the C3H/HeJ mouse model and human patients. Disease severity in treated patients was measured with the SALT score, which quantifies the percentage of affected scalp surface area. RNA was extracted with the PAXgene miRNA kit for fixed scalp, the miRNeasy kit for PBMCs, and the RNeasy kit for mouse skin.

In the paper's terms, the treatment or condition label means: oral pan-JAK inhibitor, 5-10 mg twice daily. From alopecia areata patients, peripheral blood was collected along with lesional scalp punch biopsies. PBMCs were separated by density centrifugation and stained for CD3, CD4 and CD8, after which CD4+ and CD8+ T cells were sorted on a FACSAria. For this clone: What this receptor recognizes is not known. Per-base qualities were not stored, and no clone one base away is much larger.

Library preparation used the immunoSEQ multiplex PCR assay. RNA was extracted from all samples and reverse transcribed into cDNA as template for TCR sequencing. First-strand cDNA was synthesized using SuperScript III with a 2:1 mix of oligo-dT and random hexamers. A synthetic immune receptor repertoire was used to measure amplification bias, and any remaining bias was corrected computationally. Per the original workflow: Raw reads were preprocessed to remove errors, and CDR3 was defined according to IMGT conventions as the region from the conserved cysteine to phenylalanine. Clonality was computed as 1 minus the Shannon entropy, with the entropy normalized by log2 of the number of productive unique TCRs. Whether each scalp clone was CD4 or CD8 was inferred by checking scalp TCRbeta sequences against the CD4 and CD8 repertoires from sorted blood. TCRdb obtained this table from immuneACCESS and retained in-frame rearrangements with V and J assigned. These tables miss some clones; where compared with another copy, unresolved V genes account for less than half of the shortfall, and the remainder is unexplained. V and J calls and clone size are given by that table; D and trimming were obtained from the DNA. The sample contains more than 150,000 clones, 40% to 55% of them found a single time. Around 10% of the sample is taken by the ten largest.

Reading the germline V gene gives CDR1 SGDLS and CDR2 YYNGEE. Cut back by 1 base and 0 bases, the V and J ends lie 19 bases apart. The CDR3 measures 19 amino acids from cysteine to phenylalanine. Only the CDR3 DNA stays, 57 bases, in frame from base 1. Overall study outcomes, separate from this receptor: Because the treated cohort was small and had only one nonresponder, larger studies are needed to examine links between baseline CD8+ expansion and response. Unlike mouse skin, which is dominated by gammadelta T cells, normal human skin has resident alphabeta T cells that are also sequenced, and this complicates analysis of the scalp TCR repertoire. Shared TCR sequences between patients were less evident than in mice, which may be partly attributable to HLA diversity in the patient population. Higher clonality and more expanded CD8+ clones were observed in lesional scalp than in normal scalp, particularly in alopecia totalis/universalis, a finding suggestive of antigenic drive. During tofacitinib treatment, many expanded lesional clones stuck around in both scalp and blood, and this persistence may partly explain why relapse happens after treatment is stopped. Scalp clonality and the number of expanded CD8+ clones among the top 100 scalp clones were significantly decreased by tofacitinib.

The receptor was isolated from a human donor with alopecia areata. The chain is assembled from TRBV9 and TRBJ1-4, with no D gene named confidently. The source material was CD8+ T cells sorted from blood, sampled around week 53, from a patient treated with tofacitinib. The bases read TGTGCCAGCAGCGTACGGGAAGGCACGAGTGAGGCAACTAATGAAAAACTGTTTTTT. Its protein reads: CASSVREGTSEATNEKLFF. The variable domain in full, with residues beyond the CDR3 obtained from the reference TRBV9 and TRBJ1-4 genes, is DSGVTQTPKHLITATGQRVTLRCSPRSGDLSVYWYQQSLDQGLQFLIQYYNGEERAKGNILERFSAQQFPDLHSELNLSSLELGDSALYFCASSVREGTSEATNEKLFFGSGTQLSVL.